This TCR beta chain was sequenced in a study of shared clonotypes between healthy human individuals. Within Nashville, Tennessee resided all donors, each a Caucasian adult. The V and J ends lost 3 bases and 0 bases respectively, with 6 bases between them. This CDR3 spans 14 amino acids. Looked up from germline, CDR1 is KGHSH and CDR2 is LQKENI. Worth noting for this clone: This sample includes further DNA sequences coding for the same CDR3.

Clones were read by immunoSEQ multiplex PCR, and TCRdb kept only the in-frame ones, dropping some. The sample yields roughly 2,500,000 clones, more than 85% seen once. The rearrangement joins TRBV18 to TRBJ1-5; D gene uncertain. This TCR came from a man younger than 35 in good health. Some clones in this sample may be carry-over from other donors' samples. Sequenced material: naive CD4+ T cells from PBMCs. Subset meaning: CD45RA+ positively selected. The CDR3 coding sequence is TGTGCCAGCTCACCGACGAATAGCAATCAGCCCCAGCATTTT. This gives the protein CASSPTNSNQPQHF. Full variable domain (missing parts from reference TRBV18 and TRBJ1-5): NAGVMQNPRHLVRRRGQEARLRCSPMKGHSHVYWYRQLPEEGLKFMVYLQKENIIDESGMPKERFSAEFPKEGPSILRIQQVVRGDSAAYFCASSPTNSNQPQHFGDGTRLSIL.